This T cell receptor (beta chain) was sequenced during a study of circulating and synovial CD4+ cells in juvenile arthritis (dated 2014 in TCRdb). General notes on the study: TCRbeta CDR3 repertoires of circulating HLA-DR+ CD4 T cells, bulk blood CD4 T cells and synovial CD4 T cells were compared within each patient. Repertoire sequencing was performed with the aim of confirming enrichment of synovial clonotypes in a circulating synovial-like CD4 T cell subset.

Points the paper makes about the study in general: No difference between circulating pathogenic-like lymphocytes and bulk blood T cells was detected by traditional Vbeta family usage analysis. Because overlap with synovium was found to increase with sequencing depth, the full repertoire overlap was likely underestimated by the measured shared-clonotype fractions. Synovial and circulating pathogenic-like lymphocyte repertoires were less diverse than bulk blood CD4 repertoires, and some CPL samples were as oligoclonal as synovium. Circulating pathogenic-like lymphocytes clustered together with synovial T cells and shared a substantially larger fraction of CDR3 sequences with synovium than bulk blood did. Because CPL samples and bulk blood CD4 samples differed in T cell genome counts by at least an order of magnitude, sample-size effects were addressed.

The receptor library was made with the immunoSEQ multiplex PCR assay. TCRbeta CDR3 sequencing was performed as a commercial service by an external provider. On the study's bioinformatics: The analyses relied on productive nucleotide sequences along with amino acid sequences obtained through in silico translation. Diversity was measured as Renyi entropy over a range of alpha values, and the median of 200 repeated subsamples was taken to equalise sample size. Pairwise repertoire distance was calculated as one minus the Chao-modified Jaccard index, correcting for under-sampling, and used for clustering. Frequency-weighted overlap with synovial clonotypes was calculated across 200 sample sizes, using 200 draws without replacement for each, and the value reported was the one at the size of the smaller sample. TCRdb carries this immuneACCESS record with in-frame sequences only. Its versions omit some clonotypes, under half of them owing to an unresolved V gene in the studies checked, with the rest unexplained. Clone size and V and J calls were adopted from that table, with D and trimming inferred from the DNA. The sample records around 32,000 clones, roughly 95% of which are singletons. Jointly, the top ten make up approximately 0.18% of the sample.

The sequenced samples were obtained from patients with active juvenile idiopathic arthritis. Right after thawing, the cells went straight into sorting, and Live/Dead Fixable Near-IR Stain was used to exclude dead cells. As to this clone: The specificity of this receptor is unknown. The record has no base qualities; no much larger clone is one base away.

Measured from the cysteine to the phenylalanine, the CDR3 is 16 residues long. Only the CDR3 DNA is retained, 48 bases long and in frame from the first base. Relative to germline, V is missing 4 bases and J is missing 3 bases, with 2 bases of the junction outside any gene match. As encoded in the germline V gene, CDR1 is LGHNA while CDR2 is YSLEER. The sequencing sample was made of CD4+ T cells from blood. This TCR came from a human donor with juvenile idiopathic arthritis. The rearranged segments are TRBV4-3 and TRBJ2-5; 16 central nucleotides agree with TRBD2. The CDR3 amino acid sequence is: CASSLGTSGGEETQYF. The nucleotide sequence reads as follows: TGCGCCAGCAGCCTAGGGACTAGCGGGGGGGAAGAGACCCAGTACTTC.